This T cell receptor (beta chain) comes out of a study of T cells in Graves' hyperthyroidism and ophthalmopathy. Patients were excluded because of uncontrolled infection, other autoimmune disease, pregnancy or lactation. This clonotype was detected a few times. The target antigen is unknown. Study-level results: A model built on 13 V-J features separated ophthalmopathy from stable hyperthyroidism.

Template material for amplifying TCR beta CDR3 regions consisted of RNA transcripts. When the TCR CDR3 underwent first-round RT-PCR, the HTBI primer set was used. TCRdb reprocessed the multiplex PCR reads with MiXCR, giving one entry per CDR3 protein. Of over 400,000 distinct CDR3 sequences listed, about 22% are singletons. The CDR3 length is 16 residues. Germline-derived CDR1 and CDR2 are DFQATT and SNEGSKA (reference sequence). The V and J ends lost 5 bases and 6 bases, in that order; junction bases with no gene match: 16. The chain joins TRBV20-1 to TRBJ2-1; 7 bases are a match to TRBD2. The sequence was collected from a woman in her seventies with Graves' ophthalmopathy. The sequenced material came from blood. CDR3 DNA: TGCAGTGCTGCCCGATCGTGGCTAGCGGACGTCAATGAGCAGTTCTTC. It specifies CSAARSWLADVNEQFF.